These T cell receptor beta chains were read from a single sample in a study of PD-1 blockade in classical Hodgkin lymphoma. Using immunoSEQ multiplex PCR, the repertoire was profiled, and TCRdb retains in-frame clones only, with some absent. The sample has 100,000 or so clones; roughly nine tenths are singletons. Sample: peripheral blood mononuclear cells (PBMCs), taken before the fourth cycle of nivolumab. Receptors originate from a human donor with classical Hodgkin lymphoma. Each CDR3 is given with its conserved first and last residue. The order of the fields is J gene, D gene, V gene, clone size, CDR3 DNA, CDR3 protein. A D gene is named only where the DNA matches it firmly. The size entry is marked missing in some rows and otherwise reads once, few, many or a size class.

>TRBJ2-2|-|TRBV14|-
TGTGCCAGCAGCCAAGAGGTAGGCGGGGAGCTGTTTTTT
CASSQEVGGELFF
>TRBJ2-1|-|TRBV30|-
TGTGCCTGGAGCCAGTCATTCAATGAGCAGTTCTTC
CAWSQSFNEQFF
>TRBJ2-1|TRBD1|TRBV7-2|-
TGTGCCAGCAGCAAGGACAGGGTGAATGAGCAGTTCTTC
CASSKDRVNEQFF
>TRBJ2-1|TRBD2|TRBV7-8|-
TGTGCCAGCAGCGTTAGCGGGACGAACTACAATGAGCAGTTCTTC
CASSVSGTNYNEQFF
>TRBJ2-2|TRBD2|TRBV29-1|once
TGCAGCGCCGATAGCGGGAGGGCCGACACCGGGGAGCTGTTTTTT
CSADSGRADTGELFF
>TRBJ1-4|-|TRBV11-2|-
TGTGCCAGCAGCTTAGGGGGTGTCGGTGAAAAACTGTTTTTT
CASSLGGVGEKLFF
>TRBJ2-3|-|TRBV19|-
TGTGCCACCTGCAACACAGATACGCAGTATTTT
CATCNTDTQYF
>TRBJ2-7|TRBD1|TRBV15|-
TGTGCCACCAGCAGGGGGGACAGGACCCTCTCCTACGAGCAGTACTTC
CATSRGDRTLSYEQYF
>TRBJ1-2|-|TRBV7-9|-
TGTGCCAGCAGCCTCGGTACACCTTCCTATGGCTACACCTTC
CASSLGTPSYGYTF
>TRBJ1-1|TRBD1|TRBV29-1|-
TGCAGCGTTGAAGATCTTCGACAGGGCATGAACACTGAAGCTTTCTTT
CSVEDLRQGMNTEAFF
>TRBJ2-7|TRBD2|TRBV6-5|-
TGTGCCAGCAGTCCGGGGGGTTTATACGAGCAGTACTTC
CASSPGGLYEQYF
>TRBJ2-7|-|TRBV10-3|-
TGTGCCATCAGCGAAGAAGCCTACGAGCAGTACTTC
CAISEEAYEQYF
>TRBJ2-7|-|TRBV10-1|-
TGCGCCAGCAGCCGGGATGGCTACGAGCAGTACTTC
CASSRDGYEQYF
>TRBJ1-3|-|TRBV6-1|-
TGTGCCAGCAGTGAACATACTAACTCTGGAAACACCATATATTTT
CASSEHTNSGNTIYF
>TRBJ2-1|TRBD1|TRBV29-1|-
TGCAGCGCCGCCGGGACAGGGTTGTCCAATGAGCAGTTCTTC
CSAAGTGLSNEQFF
>TRBJ2-3|-|TRBV6-5|-
TGTGCCAGCAGTTATCTCCCGCCAGATACGCAGTATTTT
CASSYLPPDTQYF
>TRBJ1-5|-|TRBV2|-
TGTGCCAGCACCTGGGCCCCTAAAGGACAGCCCCAGCATTTT
CASTWAPKGQPQHF
>TRBJ2-1|-|TRBV29-1|-
TGCAGCGTCCTTAGGGGGAGGGCCGATGATGAGCAGTTCTTC
CSVLRGRADDEQFF
>TRBJ2-3|TRBD1|TRBV4-3|-
TGCGCCAGCAGCCGGAACTGGGACAGCCTGAGCACAGATACGCAGTATTTT
CASSRNWDSLSTDTQYF
>TRBJ2-1|TRBD1|TRBV23-1|-
TGCGCCAGCAGTCCTCCGGGACAGGGAGTCAATGAGCAGTTCTTC
CASSPPGQGVNEQFF
>TRBJ2-1|TRBD2|TRBV7-2|-
TGTGCCAGCCTACTAGCGGGATACAATGAGCAGTTCTTC
CASLLAGYNEQFF
>TRBJ1-6|-|TRBV6-1|-
TGTGCCAGCAGTGAAGTAGGACGTGATAATTCACCCCTCCACTTT
CASSEVGRDNSPLHF
>TRBJ1-1|-|TRBV6-1|-
TGTGCCAGCAAAGATTGGGGGGGCTCCACTGAAGCTTTCTTT
CASKDWGGSTEAFF
>TRBJ2-3|-|TRBV30|-
TGTGCCTGGAGTGTCAGGAGCACAGATACGCAGTATTTT
CAWSVRSTDTQYF
>TRBJ2-7|TRBD1|TRBV25-1|-
TGTGCCACAAGAGAGGGGGCGTCATACGAGCAGTACTTC
CATREGASYEQYF
>TRBJ2-5|TRBD2|TRBV12-5|-
TGTGCTAGTGGTTTGGAGGCTAGCGGGTCTGGGGAAAGAGAGACCCAGTACTTC
CASGLEASGSGERETQYF
>TRBJ1-5|TRBD1|TRBV5-8|-
TGTGCCAGCAGCAGAGGGGACAGGGGCAATCAGCCCCAGCATTTT
CASSRGDRGNQPQHF
>TRBJ1-5|TRBD1|TRBV5-6|-
TGTGCCAGCAGCGAGGGACAGTGGAGCAATCAGCCCCAGCATTTT
CASSEGQWSNQPQHF